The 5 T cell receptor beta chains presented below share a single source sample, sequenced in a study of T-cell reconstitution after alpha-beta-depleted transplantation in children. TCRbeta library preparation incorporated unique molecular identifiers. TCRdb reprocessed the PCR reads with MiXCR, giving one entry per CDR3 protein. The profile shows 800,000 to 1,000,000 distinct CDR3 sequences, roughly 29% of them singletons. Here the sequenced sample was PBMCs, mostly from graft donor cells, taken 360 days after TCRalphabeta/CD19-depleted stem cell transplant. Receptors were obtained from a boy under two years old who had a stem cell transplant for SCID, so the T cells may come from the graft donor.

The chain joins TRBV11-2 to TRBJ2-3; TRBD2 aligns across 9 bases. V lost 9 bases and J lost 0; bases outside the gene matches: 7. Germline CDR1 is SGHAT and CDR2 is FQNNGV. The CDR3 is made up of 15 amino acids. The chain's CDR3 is CASSAGGRSTDTQYF. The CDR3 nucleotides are TGTGCCAGTAGTGCGGGGGGGCGAAGCACAGATACGCAGTATTTT.

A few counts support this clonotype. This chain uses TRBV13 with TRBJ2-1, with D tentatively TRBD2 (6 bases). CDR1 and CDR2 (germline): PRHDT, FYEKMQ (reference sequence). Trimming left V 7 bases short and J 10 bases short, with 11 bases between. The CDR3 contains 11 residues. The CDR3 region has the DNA TGTGCCAGCACCGATGCGGGGGAGCAGTTCTTC. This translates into CASTDAGEQFF.

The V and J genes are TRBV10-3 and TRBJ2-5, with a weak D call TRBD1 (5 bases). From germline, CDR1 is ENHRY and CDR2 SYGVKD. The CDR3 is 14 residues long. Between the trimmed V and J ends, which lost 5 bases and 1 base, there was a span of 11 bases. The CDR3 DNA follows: TGTGCCATCAGTCAGGCTAGGGGCCAAGAGACCCAGTACTTC. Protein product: CAISQARGQETQYF.

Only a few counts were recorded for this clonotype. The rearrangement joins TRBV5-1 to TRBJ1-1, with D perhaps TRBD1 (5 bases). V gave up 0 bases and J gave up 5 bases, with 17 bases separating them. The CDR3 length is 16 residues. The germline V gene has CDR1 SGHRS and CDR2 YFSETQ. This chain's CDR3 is CASSLAPQGSETEAFF. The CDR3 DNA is TGCGCCAGCAGCTTGGCCCCTCAGGGATCGGAGACTGAAGCTTTCTTT.

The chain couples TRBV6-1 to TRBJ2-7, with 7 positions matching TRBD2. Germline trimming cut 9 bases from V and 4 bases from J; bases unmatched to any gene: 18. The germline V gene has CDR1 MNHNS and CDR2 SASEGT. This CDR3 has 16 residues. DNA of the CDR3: TGTGCCAGGGGAGGGCTCACTAGCGAGGATCCATACGAGCAGTACTTC. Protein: CARGGLTSEDPYEQYF.